Below are 30 T cell receptor beta chains sequenced from a single sample in a study of T cells in Graves' hyperthyroidism and ophthalmopathy. Researchers amplified the TCR beta CDR3 regions from RNA transcripts. The HTBI primer set drove a first-round RT-PCR of the TCR CDR3. TCRdb re-derived calls from the multiplex PCR reads in MiXCR, one entry per CDR3 protein. The sample lists approximately 370,000 distinct CDR3 sequences, about 17% occurring once. The sequenced sample consisted of blood. The origin of the receptors is a young woman with Graves' hyperthyroidism that later progressed to Graves' ophthalmopathy.

Only a few counts were recorded for this clonotype. This chain connects TRBV20-1 to TRBJ2-7; either TRBD1 or TRBD2 may supply D (5 bases each). The germline gives CDR1 DFQATT, CDR2 SNEGSKA (reference sequence). This CDR3 spans 13 amino acids. Trimming shortened V by 6 bases and J by 2 bases, and 14 bases separated the two germline ends. The CDR3 protein is CSASGLNAYEQYF. CDR3 in DNA: TGCAGTGCCTCGGGGCTTAACGCCTACGAGCAGTACTTC.

This clonotype was counted between two and nine times. This chain connects TRBV5-1 to TRBJ1-3, with TRBD1 matching 10 bases. This CDR3 has 17 residues. Germline CDR1 SGHRS, CDR2 YFSETQ. The junction had 7 bases not matched to a gene; V was cut back by 4 bases and J by 0 bases. CDR3 in DNA: TGCGCCAGCAGCCTGGAAAGGACAGGGGGCTCTGGAAACACCATATATTTT. Protein product: CASSLERTGGSGNTIYF.

Only a few counts were recorded for this clonotype. The CDR3 nucleotides are TGCGCCAGCAGCTCCGGGACTAGCGATGCTCAAGAGACCCAGTACTTC. Translated, it gives CASSSGTSDAQETQYF. This chain connects TRBV5-1 to TRBJ2-5; the match to TRBD2 covers 10 bases. Germline CDR1 reads SGHRS; CDR2 reads YFSETQ. V lost 3 bases to trimming and J lost 2 bases; unmatched junction nucleotides: 7. The CDR3 consists of 16 residues.

This clonotype was seen repeatedly, ten times or more. This chain links TRBV19 with TRBJ2-7; D ambiguous. The germline V and J ends were trimmed by 1 base and 2 bases, with 12 bases remaining between them. The CDR3 runs 15 residues. Germline assignment: CDR1 LNHDA and CDR2 SQIVND (reference sequence). This CDR3 reads CASSIATESAYEQYF. CDR3 sequence (DNA): TGTGCCAGTAGTATAGCAACCGAATCGGCCTACGAGCAGTACTTC.

The chain couples TRBV28 to TRBJ2-1, with 7 bases identical to TRBD1. The CDR3 is 14 amino acids. The germline gives CDR1 MDHEN, CDR2 SYDVKM. J gave up 8 bases and V 6 bases, and 10 bases lay outside the gene matches. CDR3 coding DNA: TGTGCCAGCAGACGTAAGACAGGGATCCATGAGCAGTTCTTC. As protein: CASRRKTGIHEQFF.

This clonotype was observed at least ten times. The V call is TRBV2, the J call TRBJ2-5; 7 nucleotides agree with TRBD2. Germline CDR1 is SNHLY and CDR2 is FYNNEI. The CDR3 totals 15 residues. The V gene end was trimmed by 8 bases and the J gene end by 4 bases; junction bases not matched to a gene: 13. CDR3 DNA sequence: TGTGCCAGCCGGCCTCCTACTAGCGAGTCAGAGACCCAGTACTTC. Protein sequence: CASRPPTSESETQYF.

This clonotype was counted a few times. The junction does not match germline at one end; this may be a read error. This sequence joins TRBV3-1 and TRBJ2-5, with D perhaps assigned TRBD1 or TRBD2 (5 bases each). CDR1 and CDR2 (germline): LGHDT, YNNKEL (reference sequence). The CDR3 consists of 13 residues. CDR3 region: CASRQEGTGTQYF. The CDR3 DNA reads as TGTGCCAGCCGCCAAGAGGGGACGGGGACCCAGTACTTC.

This clonotype was seen ten or more times. The chain employs TRBV27 and TRBJ2-7, with D unresolved. Germline values: CDR1 MNHEY, CDR2 SMNVEV (reference sequence). The CDR3 is 14 amino acids. The germline V and J ends were trimmed by 4 bases and 1 base, with 11 bases remaining between them. The CDR3 DNA follows: TGTGCCAGCAGTTCCTTCTCAGATTCCTACGAGCAGTACTTC. It specifies CASSSFSDSYEQYF.

This clonotype was observed at least ten times. Sequence at one end of the junction differs from germline and may be a read error. The chain links TRBV29-1 to TRBJ2-5; tentative D call: TRBD1 (6 bases). Germline V gene data show CDR1 as SQVTM and CDR2 as ANQGSEA. The CDR3 has 13 residues. The CDR3 here is CSAEQGERETQYF. Written as DNA, the CDR3 is TGCAGCGCTGAACAGGGTGAGAGGGAGACCCAGTACTTC.

This clonotype has just a few counts. This rearrangement joins TRBV6-2 or TRBV6-3 to TRBJ2-7; D might be TRBD1 (5 bases). The CDR3 loop spans 19 amino acids. Looked up from germline, CDR1 is MNHEY and CDR2 is SVGEGT. Trimming cost V 6 bases and J 0 bases, with 27 bases left between them. CDR3 region: CASSRPPLRWTSSSYEQYF. Written as DNA, the CDR3 is TGTGCCAGCAGCCGCCCACCCCTACGATGGACATCGAGCTCCTACGAGCAGTACTTC.

The rearrangement uses TRBV4-1 and TRBJ2-7; 7 bases line up with TRBD1. Germline-derived CDR1 and CDR2 are MGHRA and YSYEKL. V shed 3 bases and J 1 base; nucleotides not matched to a gene: 6. The CDR3 length is 15 residues. CDR3: CASSQGQTVSYEQYF. In DNA, the CDR3 is TGCGCCAGCAGCCAGGGACAGACCGTATCCTACGAGCAGTACTTC.

This clonotype was counted at least ten times. This chain connects TRBV7-8 to TRBJ2-5; D is possibly TRBD1 (6 bases). Deletions cut 6 bases from V and 5 bases from J, with 13 bases between. There are 13 residues in the CDR3. Germline V lookup: CDR1 SGHVS, CDR2 FQNEAQ. CDR3 amino acids: CASSEQGRETQYF. CDR3 DNA sequence: TGTGCCAGCAGTGAACAGGGACGCGAGACCCAGTACTTC.

In this sample, this clonotype turned up many times. The CDR3, as DNA: TGTGCCAGCAGTGAGAGCTATGGCTACACCTTC. It specifies CASSESYGYTF. The genes are TRBV6-1 and TRBJ1-2; D unclear. V lost 3 bases, J lost 4 bases, and 3 bases lay in between. The CDR3 contains 11 residues. Germline CDR1 MNHNS, CDR2 SASEGT.

This clonotype was found many times. The rearrangement uses TRBV12-3 or TRBV12-4 and TRBJ2-3; tentative D call: TRBD2 (6 bases). The CDR3 consists of 14 residues. V lost 7 bases and J 4 bases, leaving 15 bases between the germline ends. CDR3 region: CASTGVDGADTQYF. Here the CDR3 DNA reads TGTGCCAGCACGGGAGTGGACGGCGCAGATACGCAGTATTTT.

The V gene is TRBV19, the J gene TRBJ2-7, with a possible D match to TRBD1 (5 bases). Trimming shortened V by 3 bases and J by 2 bases, and 14 bases separated the two germline ends. This CDR3 region has 15 residues. The germline gives CDR1 LNHDA, CDR2 SQIVND (reference sequence). The DNA of the CDR3 is TGTGCCAGTAGTATGGGTCAGGGATCGACCTACGAGCAGTACTTC. This codes for CASSMGQGSTYEQYF.

This sequence joins TRBV24-1 and TRBJ2-7; the D gene is possibly TRBD2 (6 bases). Trimming pared 4 bases from V and 1 base from J, leaving 10 bases between. There are 14 residues in the CDR3. The germline gives CDR1 KGHDR, CDR2 SFDVKD. CDR3 region: CATSEGTPSYEQYF. The CDR3 bases are TGTGCCACCAGTGAGGGGACTCCTTCCTACGAGCAGTACTTC.

In this sample, this clonotype turned up many times. V is TRBV7-9 and J is TRBJ1-1, with D uncertain. Germline CDR1 reads SEHNR; CDR2 reads FQNEAQ (reference sequence). V lost 2 bases and J 3 bases, leaving 13 bases between the germline ends. There are 15 residues in the CDR3. The CDR3 reads CASSLSVGTDTEAFF. The CDR3 nucleotides are TGTGCCAGCAGCTTAAGTGTTGGTACGGACACTGAAGCTTTCTTT.

The genes are TRBV29-1 and TRBJ2-1, with unresolved D. This CDR3 spans 15 amino acids. The germline CDR1 and CDR2 sequences are SQVTM and ANQGSEA. V gave up 4 bases and J gave up 3 bases, with 16 bases separating them. The chain's CDR3 is CSVVVAGRNYNEQFF. The CDR3, as DNA: TGCAGCGTTGTCGTGGCCGGCAGGAACTACAATGAGCAGTTCTTC.

This clonotype was seen repeatedly, ten times or more. V gene TRBV30 combines with J gene TRBJ2-7; D may be TRBD1 or TRBD2 (6 bases each). The V gene's germline CDR1 is GTSNPN and CDR2 SVGIG (reference sequence). The V end lost 0 bases, the J end lost 2 bases, and 8 bases lay between the germline ends. The CDR3 length is 13 residues. CDR3 residues: CAWSVGGTYEQYF. CDR3 nucleotides: TGTGCCTGGAGTGTAGGGGGGACCTACGAGCAGTACTTC.

J is TRBJ2-1 and V is TRBV19; TRBD2 aligns across 8 bases. This CDR3 is built from 14 residues. V was pared by 1 base and J by 9 bases, with 5 bases of the junction left unmatched. Germline assignment: CDR1 LNHDA and CDR2 SQIVND (reference sequence). Written as DNA, the CDR3 is TGTGCCAGTAGTATAGCAGTAGCGGGGTTTGAGCAGTTCTTC. Translation gives CASSIAVAGFEQFF.

This clonotype was observed a handful of times. The chain couples TRBV29-1 to TRBJ2-3; 8 nucleotides align to TRBD2. CDR1 and CDR2 from the germline V gene are SQVTM and ANQGSEA. The CDR3 covers 12 residues. Trimming cost V 7 bases and J 9 bases; bases outside gene matches: 9. CDR3 loop: CSAPWAGGTQYF. The CDR3 coding sequence is TGCAGCGCCCCGTGGGCGGGGGGAACGCAGTATTTT.

This clonotype has a count of ten or more. V gene TRBV24-1 combines with J gene TRBJ2-7; TRBD2 agrees at 14 bases. After removal of 8 bases from V and 1 base from J, the junction contained 15 bases not matched to a gene. Germline-derived CDR1 and CDR2 are KGHDR and SFDVKD. This CDR3 is 19 amino acids long. CDR3 sequence: CATNPELGTSGSSSYEQYF. Here the CDR3 DNA reads TGTGCCACCAACCCGGAGTTAGGGACTAGCGGGAGTAGTTCCTACGAGCAGTACTTC.

This clonotype was detected ten times or more. The CDR3 region is CASSFQMNTEAFF. The CDR3 DNA is TGTGCCAGCAGTTTTCAGATGAACACTGAAGCTTTCTTT. This rearrangement joins TRBV27 to TRBJ1-1; no clear D. This CDR3 contains 13 residues. V was pared by 3 bases and J by 0 bases, with 5 bases between. Per the germline V gene, CDR1 is MNHEY and CDR2 is SMNVEV (reference sequence).

This clonotype was detected many times. This chain links TRBV20-1 with TRBJ2-5; TRBD2 matches at 8 bases. V shed 3 bases, J shed 4 bases, and the junction held 10 bases outside the gene matches. The V gene's germline CDR1 is DFQATT and CDR2 SNEGSKA (reference sequence). The CDR3 covers 15 residues. CDR3 nucleotide sequence: TGCAGTGCTAGGTCCGGGGGGGGATCTGGAGAGACCCAGTACTTC. Translated, it gives CSARSGGGSGETQYF.

The rearrangement links TRBV5-1 to TRBJ2-1, with TRBD2 matching over 11 bases. J was trimmed by 8 bases and V by 2 bases; bases with no gene match: 6. Germline V gene sequence: CDR1 SGHRS, CDR2 YFSETQ. The CDR3 spans 15 residues. The CDR3 sequence: CASSLLAGVMDEQFF. The CDR3 DNA reads as TGCGCCAGCAGCTTACTAGCGGGAGTTATGGATGAGCAGTTCTTC.

This clonotype was detected ten times or more. The gene calls are TRBV11-2 and TRBJ2-1; 7 bases fit TRBD2. The germline gives CDR1 SGHAT, CDR2 FQNNGV. There are 15 residues in the CDR3. Trimming at V came to 5 bases and at J to 4 bases, leaving 8 bases not matched to a gene. CDR3 sequence reads: CASSLLGGVYNEQFF. The CDR3 coding sequence is TGTGCCAGCAGCCTCCTGGGGGGGGTGTACAATGAGCAGTTCTTC.

This clonotype has a count of ten or more. This chain connects TRBV12-3 or TRBV12-4 to TRBJ1-5; TRBD1 matches 7 bases. After removal of 6 bases from V and 4 bases from J, the junction contained 6 bases not matched to a gene. The CDR3 runs to 14 residues. This chain's CDR3 is CASSETGRNQPQHF. The CDR3 nucleotides read TGTGCCAGCAGCGAGACAGGGCGAAATCAGCCCCAGCATTTT.

This clonotype was counted ten times or more. This chain connects TRBV12-3 or TRBV12-4 to TRBJ2-5; 7 bases are shared with TRBD1. The length of the CDR3 is 14 residues. V shed 3 bases, J shed 2 bases, and the junction held 3 bases outside the gene matches. Here the CDR3 reads CASSFRDSQETQYF. The CDR3 nucleotides are TGTGCCAGCAGTTTCCGGGACAGTCAAGAGACCCAGTACTTC.

The CDR3 DNA sequence: TGTGCCAGCAGCCCCCCTTCGGCGTTGACCTACAATGAGCAGTTCTTC. Translating it yields CASSPPSALTYNEQFF. The V call is TRBV7-9, the J call TRBJ2-1; no definite D call. The germline V gene encodes CDR1 SEHNR and CDR2 FQNEAQ (reference sequence). The CDR3 has 16 residues. V shed 5 bases and J shed 2 bases, with 16 bases lying between them.

Many counts were recorded for this clonotype. J is TRBJ1-3 and V is TRBV7-9; D is uncertain. The CDR3 is 17 residues long. V lost 2 bases to trimming and J lost 0 bases, with 14 bases between them. The germline gives CDR1 SEHNR, CDR2 FQNEAQ (reference sequence). Written as DNA, the CDR3 is TGTGCCAGCAGCTTACCGCGCGGCAAGCTCTCTGGAAACACCATATATTTT. It encodes CASSLPRGKLSGNTIYF. The whole variable domain, remainder taken from reference TRBV7-9 and TRBJ1-3, is DTGVSQNPRHKITKRGQNVTFRCDPISEHNRLYWYRQTLGQGPEFLTYFQNEAQLEKSRLLSDRFSAERPKGSFSTLEIQRTEQGDSAMYLCASSLPRGKLSGNTIYFGEGSWLTVV.